This T cell receptor beta chain was obtained from a study of blood T cell repertoires in COVID-19. The V end lost 0 bases, the J end lost 5 bases, and 9 bases lay between the germline ends. The CDR3 covers 14 residues. The germline gives CDR1 SGHRS, CDR2 YFSETQ. Data came from immunoSEQ multiplex PCR; TCRdb stores just in-frame clones and leaves some out. The sample shows around 50,000 clones, about 90% of them seen only once. The specimen sequenced was peripheral blood. This TCR derives from a man aged 65 to 85 with active COVID-19. The gene calls are TRBV5-1 and TRBJ2-1, with D possibly matching TRBD1 (6 bases). CDR3 DNA sequence: TGCGCCAGCAGCTTGGGACAGGTTGACAATGAGCAGTTCTTC. Translated: CASSLGQVDNEQFF.